The 20 T cell receptor beta chains reported below all come from one sample, sequenced in a study of T cells in Graves' hyperthyroidism and ophthalmopathy. RNA transcripts provided the source from which TCR beta CDR3 regions were amplified. The HTBI primer set was used in a first-round RT-PCR of the TCR CDR3. One entry per CDR3 protein, called by TCRdb with MiXCR from the multiplex PCR reads. The data show under 450,000 distinct CDR3 sequences, with about 13% seen just once and around 21% held by the top ten. Sequenced material: blood. The receptors were gathered from a man between 25 and 39 years old with Graves' hyperthyroidism that later progressed to Graves' ophthalmopathy.

This clonotype was counted many times. This sequence joins TRBV5-1 and TRBJ2-3; D call uncertain. Germline CDR1 SGHRS, CDR2 YFSETQ. V lost 2 bases to trimming and J lost 0 bases, with 4 bases between them. The CDR3 is made up of 13 amino acids. As DNA, the CDR3 is TGCGCCAGCAGCTTACAAAGCACAGATACGCAGTATTTT. It translates to CASSLQSTDTQYF.

Many counts were recorded for this clonotype. This chain links TRBV29-1 with TRBJ2-7, with a possible D match to TRBD1 (8 bases). The CDR3 covers 12 residues. V was pared by 6 bases and J by 2 bases, with 11 bases between. Germline V gene lookup returns CDR1 SQVTM and CDR2 ANQGSEA. The CDR3: CSVQGGTYEQYF. The CDR3 DNA sequence: TGCAGCGTACAGGGGGGGACCTACGAGCAGTACTTC.

This clonotype was seen more than once but under ten times. The chain uses TRBV9 and TRBJ2-5; 9 nucleotides agree with TRBD1. The CDR3 extends over 15 amino acids. Germline trimming cut 2 bases from V and 2 bases from J; bases unmatched to any gene: 4. Germline CDR1 is SGDLS and CDR2 is YYNGEE. This chain's CDR3 is CASSVTGTGQETQYF. In DNA form, the CDR3 reads TGTGCCAGCAGCGTTACCGGGACAGGGCAAGAGACCCAGTACTTC.

This clonotype was recorded a few times. The chain joins TRBV7-8 to TRBJ2-1; 7 positions agree with TRBD2. The CDR3 covers 11 residues. The germline CDR1 and CDR2 sequences are SGHVS and FQNEAQ. Trimming at V came to 5 bases and at J to 15 bases, leaving 7 bases not matched to a gene. CDR3 protein: CASSLEGGPFF. As DNA, the CDR3 is TGTGCCAGCAGCCTCGAGGGAGGGCCGTTCTTC.

This clonotype was observed at least ten times. CDR3 DNA sequence: TGTGCCAGCAGCTTAGTTTCTTACCCCGAGCAGTACTTC. Its translation: CASSLVSYPEQYF. The chain joins TRBV11-2 to TRBJ2-7; D remains unclear. V was pared by 1 base and J by 6 bases, with 10 bases between. The CDR3 loop spans 13 amino acids. Germline CDR1 reads SGHAT; CDR2 reads FQNNGV.

V gene TRBV5-4 combines with J gene TRBJ2-1; perhaps D is TRBD1 or TRBD2 (6 bases each). Trimming cost V 0 bases and J 2 bases, with 9 bases left between them. The CDR3 is 15 residues long. From germline, CDR1 is SGHNT and CDR2 YYREEE (reference sequence). Written as DNA, the CDR3 is TGTGCCAGCAGCTTGGGGGGGGCCCCCTACAATGAGCAGTTCTTC. It specifies CASSLGGAPYNEQFF.

The sample holds many counts of this clonotype. This chain links TRBV5-6 with TRBJ1-1, with D possibly being TRBD1 (5 bases). Germline V gene data show CDR1 as SGHDT and CDR2 as YYEEEE. Between the trimmed V and J ends, which lost 3 bases and 1 base, there was a span of 7 bases. This CDR3 comprises 13 residues. The CDR3 is CASSWQGNTEAFF. The CDR3 DNA reads TGTGCCAGCAGCTGGCAGGGGAACACTGAAGCTTTCTTT. Full variable domain (remainder filled in from reference TRBV5-6 and TRBJ1-1): DAGVTQSPTHLIKTRGQQVTLRCSPKSGHDTVSWYQQALGQGPQFIFQYYEEEERQRGNFPDRFSGHQFPNYSSELNVNALLLGDSALYLCASSWQGNTEAFFGQGTRLTVV.

The V call is TRBV3-1, the J call TRBJ2-1, with 9 nucleotides matching TRBD1. The germline V gene encodes CDR1 LGHDT and CDR2 YNNKEL (reference sequence). The CDR3 sequence is 17 residues long. Trimming at V came to 0 bases and at J to 10 bases, leaving 13 bases not matched to a gene. The CDR3 DNA reads TGTGCCAGCAGCCAAGATAGGAACAGGGGGCTTTTCGGGGAGCAGTTCTTC. Its translation is CASSQDRNRGLFGEQFF.

This clonotype was seen a handful of times. The rearrangement joins TRBV7-2 to TRBJ2-1; D might be TRBD1 or TRBD2, each matching 5 bases. Per germline, CDR1 SGHTA and CDR2 FQGNSA. The CDR3 extends over 14 amino acids. Trimming removed 9 bases from V and 0 bases from J, with 12 bases in between. The chain's CDR3 is CASIRDLSYNEQFF. The CDR3 DNA follows: TGTGCCAGTATCCGGGACCTCTCCTACAATGAGCAGTTCTTC. Full variable domain (outside the CDR3, taken from reference TRBV7-2 and TRBJ2-1): GAGVSQSPSNKVTEKGKDVELRCDPISGHTALYWYRQSLGQGLEFLIYFQGNSAPDKSGLPSDRFSAERTGGSVSTLTIQRTQQEDSAVYLCASIRDLSYNEQFFGPGTRLTVL.

A word on this clonotype: Mismatch with germline at one junction end may stem from a read error. This chain links TRBV9 with TRBJ2-5; TRBD1 is a possible D gene (5 bases). Germline lookup yields CDR1 SGDLS and CDR2 YYNGEE. The CDR3 is 15 residues long. CDR3 in amino acids: CASSQEGAREETQYF. The CDR3 DNA reads as TGCGCCAGCAGCCAAGAAGGGGCCAGGGAAGAGACCCAGTACTTC.

This clonotype has at least ten counts. The CDR3 coding sequence is TGTGCCAGCAGTGCGACACGACTAGGGTTGGTAGAGACCCAGTACTTC. Protein: CASSATRLGLVETQYF. The V call is TRBV6-1, the J call TRBJ2-5; a weak D match, TRBD2 (6 bases). Germline CDR1 is MNHNS and CDR2 is SASEGT. The V end lost 4 bases, the J end lost 4 bases, and 19 bases lay between the germline ends. There are 16 residues in the CDR3.

The chain joins TRBV6-5 to TRBJ1-5, with 7 bases identical to TRBD1. CDR1 MNHEY and CDR2 SVGAGI come from the germline V gene. The V gene end was trimmed by 1 base and the J gene end by 0 bases; junction bases not matched to a gene: 6. CDR3 length: 17 amino acids. The CDR3 protein is CASSYYRRGNSNQPQHF. The CDR3 DNA reads as TGTGCCAGCAGTTACTACCGCAGGGGGAATAGCAATCAGCCCCAGCATTTT.

This clonotype was seen many times. The chain uses TRBV6-1 and TRBJ2-3, with 9 bases matching TRBD1. V gave up 6 bases and J gave up 2 bases; unmatched junction bases: 6. This CDR3 is built from 15 residues. Germline CDR1 reads MNHNS; CDR2 reads SASEGT. The CDR3 sequence is CASRTTGGPTDTQYF. Here the CDR3 DNA reads TGTGCCAGCAGAACCACAGGGGGCCCCACAGATACGCAGTATTTT.

This sequence joins TRBV2 and TRBJ1-6; D remains ambiguous. Between the trimmed V and J ends, which lost 9 bases and 0 bases, there was a span of 6 bases. Looked up from germline, CDR1 is SNHLY and CDR2 is FYNNEI. The CDR3 has 13 amino acids. The CDR3 loop reads CARASSYNSPLHF. The CDR3 DNA sequence: TGTGCCAGGGCGAGCTCCTATAATTCACCCCTCCACTTT.

This clonotype was picked up a small number of times. The DNA of the CDR3 is TGTGCCAGCAGCTACGGGACAGTTGAAAATTCACCCCTCCACTTT. The encoded protein is CASSYGTVENSPLHF. J is TRBJ1-6 and V is TRBV3-1; 7 bases fit TRBD1. V gave up 5 bases and J gave up 7 bases; unmatched junction bases: 8. Germline CDR1 is LGHDT and CDR2 is YNNKEL (reference sequence). The CDR3 has 15 residues.

This clonotype showed up many times. This chain connects TRBV20-1 to TRBJ2-7, with 10 bases fitting TRBD1. Germline V gene data show CDR1 as DFQATT and CDR2 as SNEGSKA (reference sequence). The CDR3 runs 13 residues. Trimming removed 3 bases from V and 5 bases from J; junction bases left unmatched: 4. The CDR3 sequence is CSARGGQGNEQYF. The CDR3 nucleotides are TGCAGTGCTAGGGGGGGACAGGGGAACGAGCAGTACTTC.

This clonotype appeared a few times. V is TRBV25-1 and J is TRBJ1-2; a weak D match, TRBD1 (5 bases). Trimming removed 3 bases at V and 7 bases at J, with 6 bases between. CDR1 is MGHDK, CDR2 SYGVNS, per germline. CDR3 length: 11 residues. The CDR3 here is CASSDGGGYTF. Here the CDR3 DNA reads TGTGCCAGCAGTGACGGGGGTGGCTACACCTTC.

This clonotype was seen ten or more times. The chain carries TRBV4-1 and TRBJ2-3; D not resolved. Germline V gene sequence: CDR1 MGHRA, CDR2 YSYEKL. V gave up 1 base and J gave up 4 bases, with 6 bases separating them. This CDR3 has 13 amino acids. The chain's CDR3 is CASSQVGADTQYF. The CDR3 region has the DNA TGCGCCAGCAGCCAAGTTGGAGCAGATACGCAGTATTTT.

With regard to this clonotype: A much larger clonotype is one base distant, so this may be a read error. This chain joins TRBV12-3 or TRBV12-4 and TRBJ2-1; 7 positions match TRBD2. Losses at the gene ends were 5 bases for V and 3 bases for J; bases not matched to a gene: 7. The CDR3 is 15 residues long. In DNA form, the CDR3 reads TGTGCCAGCAGTAACCGGGACTACTTCTACAATGAGCAGTTCTTC. It encodes CASSNRDYFYNEQFF.

This clonotype occurred many times. This chain connects TRBV12-3 or TRBV12-4 to TRBJ1-4; 8 bases match TRBD1. CDR3 length: 16 amino acids. V lost 5 bases to trimming and J lost 3 bases; unmatched junction nucleotides: 8. The CDR3 sequence is CASSPIRQGPNEKLFF. In nucleotides, the CDR3 is TGTGCCAGCAGTCCTATAAGACAGGGGCCTAATGAAAAACTGTTTTTT.